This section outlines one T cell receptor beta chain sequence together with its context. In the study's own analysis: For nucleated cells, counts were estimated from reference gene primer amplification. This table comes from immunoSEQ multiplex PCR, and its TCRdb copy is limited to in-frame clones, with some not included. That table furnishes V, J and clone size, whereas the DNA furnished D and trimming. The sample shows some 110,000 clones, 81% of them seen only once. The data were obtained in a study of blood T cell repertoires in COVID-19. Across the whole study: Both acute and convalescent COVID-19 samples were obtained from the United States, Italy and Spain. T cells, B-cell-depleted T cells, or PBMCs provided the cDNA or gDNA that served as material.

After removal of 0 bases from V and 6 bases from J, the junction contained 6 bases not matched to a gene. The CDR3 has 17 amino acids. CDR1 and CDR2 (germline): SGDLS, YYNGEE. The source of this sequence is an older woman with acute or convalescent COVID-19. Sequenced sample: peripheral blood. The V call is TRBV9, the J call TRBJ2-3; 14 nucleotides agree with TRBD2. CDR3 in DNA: TGTGCCAGCAGCGTAGAGATGACTAGCGGGGGGGGTGATACGCAGTATTTT. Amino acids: CASSVEMTSGGGDTQYF.